This T cell receptor (beta chain) is drawn from a study of T cells in localized non-small cell lung cancer. The study, taken as a whole, reports: Multi-region tumor sequencing was not done, so intratumor heterogeneity could not be excluded. Greater T cell density in blood accompanied longer overall survival. Peak T cell clonality was found in uninvolved adjacent lung, exceeding tumor. The study detected a median approximately 55 of the top 100 tumor clones in adjacent lung.

To note about this clone: Antigen: not known.

Germline-derived CDR1 and CDR2 are SGHRS and YFSETQ. The CDR3 totals 15 residues. The ends lost 4 bases at V and 0 bases at J; junction bases unmatched: 5. Sequencing was performed with immunoSEQ multiplex PCR; in TCRdb, only in-frame clones are kept and a portion is missing. This table has fewer than 12,000 clones, approximately 85% appearing once. The sample was peripheral blood, taken before any cancer treatment. The sequence came from a male donor older than 55 with stage III lung adenocarcinoma. This sequence joins TRBV5-1 and TRBJ1-2; TRBD1 agrees at 8 bases. As DNA, the CDR3 is TGCGCCAGCAGCGCCGGGACAGGTGCTAACTATGGCTACACCTTC. Its translation: CASSAGTGANYGYTF.